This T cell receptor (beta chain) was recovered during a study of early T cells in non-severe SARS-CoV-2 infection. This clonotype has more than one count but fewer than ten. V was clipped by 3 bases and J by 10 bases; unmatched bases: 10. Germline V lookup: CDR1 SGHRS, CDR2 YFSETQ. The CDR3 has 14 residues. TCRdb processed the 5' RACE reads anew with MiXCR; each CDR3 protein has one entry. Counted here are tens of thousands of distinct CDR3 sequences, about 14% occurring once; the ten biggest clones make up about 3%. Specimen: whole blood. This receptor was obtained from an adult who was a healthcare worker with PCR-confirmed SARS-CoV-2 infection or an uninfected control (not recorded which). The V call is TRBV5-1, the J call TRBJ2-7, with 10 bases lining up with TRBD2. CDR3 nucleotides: TGCGCCAGCAGCTCCTCGTGGACTAGCGGACTTCAGTACTTC. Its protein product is CASSSSWTSGLQYF.